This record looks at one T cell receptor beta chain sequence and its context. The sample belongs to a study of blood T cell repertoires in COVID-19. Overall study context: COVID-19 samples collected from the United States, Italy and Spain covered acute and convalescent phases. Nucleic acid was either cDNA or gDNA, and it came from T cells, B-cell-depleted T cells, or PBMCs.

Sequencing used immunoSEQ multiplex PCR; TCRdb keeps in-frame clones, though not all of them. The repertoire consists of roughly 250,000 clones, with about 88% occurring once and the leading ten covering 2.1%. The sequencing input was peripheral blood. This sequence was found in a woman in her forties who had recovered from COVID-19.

The CDR3 DNA reads TGTGCCACCAGCAGGACAGGGGCGGGGTGGTCCTACAATGAGCAGTTCTTC. It specifies CATSRTGAGWSYNEQFF. The chain employs TRBV15 and TRBJ2-1, with 8 bases matching TRBD1. This CDR3 spans 17 amino acids. Germline values: CDR1 LNHNV, CDR2 YYDKDF (reference sequence). Losses at the gene ends were 3 bases for V and 1 base for J; bases not matched to a gene: 8.